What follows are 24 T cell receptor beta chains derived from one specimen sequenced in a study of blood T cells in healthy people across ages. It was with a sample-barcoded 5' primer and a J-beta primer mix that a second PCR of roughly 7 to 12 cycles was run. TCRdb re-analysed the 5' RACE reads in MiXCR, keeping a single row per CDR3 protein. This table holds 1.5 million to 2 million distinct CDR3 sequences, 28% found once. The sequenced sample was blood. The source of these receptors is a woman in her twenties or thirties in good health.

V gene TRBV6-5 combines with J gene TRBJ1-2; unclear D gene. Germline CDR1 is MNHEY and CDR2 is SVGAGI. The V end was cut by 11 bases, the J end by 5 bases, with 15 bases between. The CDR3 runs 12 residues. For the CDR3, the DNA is TGTGCCGGCGGCGGTATCCGGTATGGCTACACCTTC. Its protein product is CAGGGIRYGYTF.

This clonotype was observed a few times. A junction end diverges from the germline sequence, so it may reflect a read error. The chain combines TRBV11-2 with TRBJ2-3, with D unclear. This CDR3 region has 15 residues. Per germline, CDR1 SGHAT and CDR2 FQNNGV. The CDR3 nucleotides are TGTGCTAGCAGCTTGCAAGGGATCGTGACAGATACGCAGTATTTT. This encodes CASSLQGIVTDTQYF.

The CDR3 loop reads CASSFAQGEQYF. The CDR3 DNA is TGCGCCAGCAGCTTCGCTCAGGGCGAGCAGTACTTC. The chain carries TRBV5-1 and TRBJ2-4; tentatively, D is TRBD1 (5 bases). The DNA end is more similar to TRBJ2-7, so the J call may be wrong. The CDR3 sequence is 12 residues long. Germline loops: CDR1 SGHRS, CDR2 YFSETQ.

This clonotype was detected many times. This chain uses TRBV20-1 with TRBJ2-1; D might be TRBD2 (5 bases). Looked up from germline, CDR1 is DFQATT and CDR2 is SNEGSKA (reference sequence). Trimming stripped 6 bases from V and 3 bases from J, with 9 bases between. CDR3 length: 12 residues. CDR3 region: CSARRRYNEQFF. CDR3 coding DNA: TGCAGTGCGAGGAGGCGCTACAATGAGCAGTTCTTC.

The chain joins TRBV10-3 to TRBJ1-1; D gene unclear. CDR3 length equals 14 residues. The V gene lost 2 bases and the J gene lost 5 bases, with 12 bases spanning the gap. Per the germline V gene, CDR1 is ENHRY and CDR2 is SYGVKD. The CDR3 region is CAISETGRGTEAFF. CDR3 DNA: TGTGCCATCAGTGAGACCGGCAGAGGGACTGAAGCTTTCTTT.

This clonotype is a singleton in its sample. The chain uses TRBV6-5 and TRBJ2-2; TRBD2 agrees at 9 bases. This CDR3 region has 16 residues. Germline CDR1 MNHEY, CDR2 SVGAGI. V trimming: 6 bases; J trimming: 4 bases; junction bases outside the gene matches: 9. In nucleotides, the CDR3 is TGTGCCAGCAGAGCTAGCGGGGACCCAAGCACCGGGGAGCTGTTTTTT. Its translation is CASRASGDPSTGELFF.

The CDR3 reads CASSAAETQYF. As DNA, the CDR3 is TGTGCCAGCAGTGCGGCGGAGACCCAGTACTTC. V is TRBV12-3 or TRBV12-4 and J is TRBJ2-5, with unresolved D. Trimming cost V 5 bases and J 5 bases, with 6 bases left between them. The length of the CDR3 is 11 residues.

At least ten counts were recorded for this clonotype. The DNA of the CDR3 is TGCGCCAGCAGCGGGGGATTGGTCGGGGACTACGAGCAGTACTTC. This codes for CASSGGLVGDYEQYF. The J gene is TRBJ2-7, the V gene TRBV5-1, with D perhaps being TRBD1 or TRBD2 (5 bases each). This CDR3 region has 15 residues. Germline CDR1 and CDR2: SGHRS and YFSETQ. V lost 4 bases and J lost 3, with 17 bases in between.

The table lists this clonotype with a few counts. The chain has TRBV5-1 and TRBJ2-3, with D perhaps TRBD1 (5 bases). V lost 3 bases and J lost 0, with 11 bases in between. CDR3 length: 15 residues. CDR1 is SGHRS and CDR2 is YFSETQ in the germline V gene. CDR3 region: CASSSFSGSTDTQYF. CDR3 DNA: TGCGCCAGCAGCTCCTTTTCAGGGAGCACAGATACGCAGTATTTT.

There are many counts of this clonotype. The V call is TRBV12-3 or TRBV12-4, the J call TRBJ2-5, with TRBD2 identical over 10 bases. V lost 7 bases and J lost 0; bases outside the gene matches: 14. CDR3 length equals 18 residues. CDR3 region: CASTQLRRGLAYQETQYF. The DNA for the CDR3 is TGTGCCAGCACTCAACTCAGGCGGGGACTAGCGTACCAAGAGACCCAGTACTTC.

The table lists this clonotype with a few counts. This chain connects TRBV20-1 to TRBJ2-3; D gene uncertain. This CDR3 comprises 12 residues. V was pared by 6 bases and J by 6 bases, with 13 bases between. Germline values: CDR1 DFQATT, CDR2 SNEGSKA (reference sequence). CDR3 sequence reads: CSAASMADTQYF. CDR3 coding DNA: TGCAGTGCGGCGTCGATGGCCGATACGCAGTATTTT.

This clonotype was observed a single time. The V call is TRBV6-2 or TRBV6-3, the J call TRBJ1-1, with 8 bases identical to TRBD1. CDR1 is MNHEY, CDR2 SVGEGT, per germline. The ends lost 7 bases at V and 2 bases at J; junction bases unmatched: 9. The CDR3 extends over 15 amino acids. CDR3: CASKNRDRINTEAFF. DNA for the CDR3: TGTGCCAGCAAGAACAGGGACAGGATCAACACTGAAGCTTTCTTT.

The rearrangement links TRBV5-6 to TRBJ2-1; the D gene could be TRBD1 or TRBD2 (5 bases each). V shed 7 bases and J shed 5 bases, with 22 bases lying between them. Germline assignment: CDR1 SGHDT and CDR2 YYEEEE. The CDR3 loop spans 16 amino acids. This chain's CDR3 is CASQDQPGTVNNEQFF. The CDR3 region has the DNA TGTGCCAGCCAGGACCAACCAGGGACGGTTAACAATGAGCAGTTCTTC.

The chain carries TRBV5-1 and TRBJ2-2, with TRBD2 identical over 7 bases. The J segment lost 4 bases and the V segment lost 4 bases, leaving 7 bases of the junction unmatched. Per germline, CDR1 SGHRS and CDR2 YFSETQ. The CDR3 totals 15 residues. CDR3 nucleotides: TGCGCCAGCAGCGCCGGGGAGGGGAGCACCGGGGAGCTGTTTTTT. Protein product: CASSAGEGSTGELFF. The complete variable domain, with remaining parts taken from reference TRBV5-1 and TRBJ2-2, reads KAGVTQTPRYLIKTRGQQVTLSCSPISGHRSVSWYQQTPGQGLQFLFEYFSETQRNKGNFPGRFSGRQFSNSRSEMNVSTLELGDSALYLCASSAGEGSTGELFFGEGSRLTVL.

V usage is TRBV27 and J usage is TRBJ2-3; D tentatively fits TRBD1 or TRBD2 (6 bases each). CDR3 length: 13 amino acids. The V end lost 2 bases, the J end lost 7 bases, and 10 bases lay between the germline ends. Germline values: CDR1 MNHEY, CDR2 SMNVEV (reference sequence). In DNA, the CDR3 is TGTGCCAGCAGTTTAAGGGGGGCGTATACGCAGTATTTT. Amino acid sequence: CASSLRGAYTQYF.

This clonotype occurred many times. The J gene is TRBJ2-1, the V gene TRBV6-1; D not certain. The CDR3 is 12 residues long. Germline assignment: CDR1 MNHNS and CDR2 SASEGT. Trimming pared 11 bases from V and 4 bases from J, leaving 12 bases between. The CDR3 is CACHWDYNEQFF. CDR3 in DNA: TGTGCCTGCCACTGGGATTACAATGAGCAGTTCTTC.

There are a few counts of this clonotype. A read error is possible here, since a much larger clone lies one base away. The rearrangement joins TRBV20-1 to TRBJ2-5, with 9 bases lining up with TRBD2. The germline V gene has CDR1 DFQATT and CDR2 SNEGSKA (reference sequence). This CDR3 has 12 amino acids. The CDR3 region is CRANLAGATQYF. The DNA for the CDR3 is TGCAGGGCTAACTTAGCGGGGGCGACCCAGTACTTC.

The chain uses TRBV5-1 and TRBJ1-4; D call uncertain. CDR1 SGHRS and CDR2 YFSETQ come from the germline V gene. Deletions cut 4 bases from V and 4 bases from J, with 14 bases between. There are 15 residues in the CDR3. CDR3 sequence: CASSPQDGINEKLFF. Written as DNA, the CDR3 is TGCGCCAGCAGCCCCCAAGACGGAATTAATGAAAAACTGTTTTTT.

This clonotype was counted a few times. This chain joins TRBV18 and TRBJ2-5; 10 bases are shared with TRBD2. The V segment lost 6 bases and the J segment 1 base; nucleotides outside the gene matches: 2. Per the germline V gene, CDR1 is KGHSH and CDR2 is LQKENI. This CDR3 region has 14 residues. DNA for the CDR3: TGTGCCAGCTCCATAGCGGGAGGCCAAGAGACCCAGTACTTC. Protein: CASSIAGGQETQYF.

The chain's CDR3 is CASSQHPGQGDTEAFF. The CDR3 DNA is TGTGCCAGCAGCCAACACCCGGGACAGGGGGACACTGAAGCTTTCTTT. V usage is TRBV7-9 and J usage is TRBJ1-1; 11 bases map to TRBD1. This CDR3 spans 16 amino acids. With V trimmed by 5 bases and J by 3 bases, 8 bases remained unmatched. Germline CDR1 reads SEHNR; CDR2 reads FQNEAQ (reference sequence).

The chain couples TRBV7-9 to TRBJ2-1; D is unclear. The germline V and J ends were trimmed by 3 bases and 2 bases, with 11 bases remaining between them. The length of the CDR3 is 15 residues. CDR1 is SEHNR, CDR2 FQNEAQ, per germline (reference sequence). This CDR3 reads CASSFAYPTYNEQFF. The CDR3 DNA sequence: TGTGCCAGCAGCTTTGCGTACCCCACCTACAATGAGCAGTTCTTC.

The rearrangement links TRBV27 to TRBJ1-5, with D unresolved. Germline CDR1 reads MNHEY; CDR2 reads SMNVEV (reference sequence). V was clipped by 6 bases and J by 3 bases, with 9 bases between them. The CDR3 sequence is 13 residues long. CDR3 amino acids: CASRGWDNQPQHF. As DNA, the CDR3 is TGTGCCAGCAGGGGATGGGACAATCAGCCCCAGCATTTT.

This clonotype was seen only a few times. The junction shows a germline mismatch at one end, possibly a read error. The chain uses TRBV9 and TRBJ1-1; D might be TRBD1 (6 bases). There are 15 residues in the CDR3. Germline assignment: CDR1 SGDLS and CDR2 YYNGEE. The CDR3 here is CASSVVRGKNAEAFF. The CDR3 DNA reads TGTGCCAGCAGCGTAGTTAGGGGGAAGAACGCTGAAGCTTTCTTT.

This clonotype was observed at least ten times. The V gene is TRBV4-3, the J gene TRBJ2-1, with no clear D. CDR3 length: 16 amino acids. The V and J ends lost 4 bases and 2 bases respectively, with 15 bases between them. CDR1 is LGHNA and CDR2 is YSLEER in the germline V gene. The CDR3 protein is CASSPDVNHPYNEQFF. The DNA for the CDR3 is TGCGCCAGCAGCCCCGACGTGAATCATCCCTACAATGAGCAGTTCTTC.